Below, one T cell receptor beta chain is given with its context. One end of the junction varies from germline; a read error may be responsible. Authors' processing steps: Reference gene primer amplification in the assay estimated nucleated cell counts. Measured with immunoSEQ multiplex PCR; TCRdb has only the in-frame clones, and not every one. The DNA gave D and trimming, while V, J and clone size come from that table. The profile covers under 400,000 clones, with around 87% appearing a single time and 6.5% to 8% taken by the ten largest. This CDR3 comprises 15 residues. Germline V gene data show CDR1 as SGHDT and CDR2 as YYEEEE. The sample comes from a study of blood T cell repertoires in COVID-19. Study-wide context: The analysed material was cDNA or gDNA that came from T cells, B-cell-depleted T cells, or PBMCs.

Sequencing was performed on peripheral blood. This TCR was recovered from a man between 18 and 29 years old with active or convalescent COVID-19. This chain joins TRBV5-6 and TRBJ2-1, with 9 nucleotides matching TRBD2. CDR3 loop: CASNLMAGGVYEQFF. The CDR3 coding sequence is TGTGCCAGCAACTTGATGGCGGGGGGGGTCTATGAGCAGTTCTTC.